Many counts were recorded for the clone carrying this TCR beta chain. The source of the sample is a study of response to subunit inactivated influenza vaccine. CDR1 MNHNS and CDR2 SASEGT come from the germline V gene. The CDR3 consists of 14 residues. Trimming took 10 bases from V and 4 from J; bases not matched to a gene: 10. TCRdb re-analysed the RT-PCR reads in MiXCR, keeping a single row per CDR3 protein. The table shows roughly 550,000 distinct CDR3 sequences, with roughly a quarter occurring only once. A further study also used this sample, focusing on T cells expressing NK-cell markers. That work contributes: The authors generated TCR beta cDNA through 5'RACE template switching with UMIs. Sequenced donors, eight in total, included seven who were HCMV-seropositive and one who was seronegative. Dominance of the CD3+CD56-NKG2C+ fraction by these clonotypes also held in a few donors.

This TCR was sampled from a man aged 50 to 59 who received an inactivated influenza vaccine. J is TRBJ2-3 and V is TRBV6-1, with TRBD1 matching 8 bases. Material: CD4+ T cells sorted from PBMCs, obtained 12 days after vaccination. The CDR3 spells CATQQGDIADTQYF. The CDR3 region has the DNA TGTGCCACGCAACAGGGGGATATTGCAGATACGCAGTATTTT.